This TCR beta chain was sequenced for a study of cytomegalovirus exposure and HLA in healthy donors. Study information: When 350 to 500 donors were genotyped, about 81% of them were found to fall in the Caucasian-associated ancestry cluster.

In the case of this clone: Its antigen is as yet unknown.

Points from the study as a whole: As confirmed in vitro, a few CMV-associated chains were specific for CMV antigens. Further analysis, carried out later, found HLA-associated TCR beta chains more clonally expanded than equally common other chains. Segments of the TCR beta V type were, in most cases, productive about 87% or about 30% of the time in an earlier analysis.

The PCR made use of 60 Vbeta and 13 Jbeta primers. Method: immunoSEQ multiplex PCR; TCRdb's copy keeps in-frame clones and lacks some. The sample has under 300,000 clones, 81% seen once. Germline trimming cut 0 bases from V and 4 bases from J; bases unmatched to any gene: 5. The CDR3 is 16 amino acids. The germline V gene has CDR1 SGDLS and CDR2 YYNGEE. The clonotype was recovered from a woman aged 55-70 years in good health and CMV-seropositive. Specimen: PBMCs. J is TRBJ2-1 and V is TRBV9, with TRBD2 matching over 9 bases. The CDR3, as DNA: TGTGCCAGCAGCGTAGGGGGACTAGCTTTTTACAATGAGCAGTTCTTC. Translated, it gives CASSVGGLAFYNEQFF.